This T cell receptor beta chain was retrieved from a study of tumor-infiltrating lymphocytes in primary liver carcinoma (dated by TCRdb to about 2017). With respect to the entire study: Of the five patients, three men and two women aged 30 to 69 years, four had hepatocellular carcinoma and one had combined HCC and intrahepatic cholangiocarcinoma. A total of roughly 35 specimens from 5 patients went through TCRbeta repertoire sequencing, namely 25 tumor regions, 5 adjacent noncancerous liver tissues and 5 peripheral blood samples. Roughly 3.65 to 8 million productive TCRbeta reads were obtained per sample, and no significant difference in read depth was found between tissue types. For each liver tumor, the study sampled five regions along with adjacent normal tissue and blood, and applied TCRbeta repertoire sequencing, expression microarrays and whole-exome sequencing. The five patients had tumors of stage T1-T3 N0M0, with maximum diameters ranging from 4.2 to 10 cm. Reproducibility between technical replicate repertoires was high, with correlation coefficients above 0.95 and mean shared-clone rates roughly 0.87. To link TCRbeta repertoire diversity to the local molecular phenotype, the approximately 23 tumor region samples were profiled with Agilent mRNA microarrays. General findings and caveats noted by the study authors: Just about 8-25% of top clones turned up in all five regions of a tumor, which suggests spatial heterogeneity among tumor-infiltrating T cells. The top 250 clones accounted for a significantly greater share of the repertoire in tumors than in blood (p = 0.039). Because only the TCR beta chain was sequenced and unpaired alpha chains were not captured, true repertoire diversity is likely underestimated. Repertoire overlap was found to be higher between tumor regions (mean roughly 36%) than between tumor-adjacent (roughly 17%) or tumor-blood (about 14%) pairs, consistent with antigen-driven expansion. Because the samples were bulk and unsorted, CD4+ and CD8+ T cell repertoires could not be compared. Only 4 or 5 patients were included in the study, and the authors note that the findings should be validated in a larger study.

The CDR3 runs 12 amino acids, cysteine and phenylalanine included. Only the CDR3 DNA stays, 36 bases, in frame from base 1. Points on this clonotype: What this receptor recognizes is not known. At one end, the junction sequence differs from germline, possibly due to a read error.

Without any cell sorting, total RNA and DNA were co-extracted from approximately 20-30 mg of bulk tissue using the AllPrep DNA/RNA mini kit. Between November 2015 and early 2016, a handful of patients in China with histopathologically diagnosed primary liver carcinoma had their tumors surgically resected. At the time of sampling, the patients had chronic HBV infection and had not received any treatment. Each tumor was sampled at five spatially separated regions: the superior, inferior, left-lateral and right-lateral poles and the tumor centre. Histological examination found more than 75% viable tumor cells in every tumor sample. Each fresh piece of tumor and adjacent tissue was cut in two, with one half stored in RNAlater at -80 degrees C and the other half sent for histology. A constant-region primer and ProtoScript II reverse transcriptase were used to reverse-transcribe TCRbeta-specific cDNA from about 500 ng total RNA. The TCRbeta libraries were prepared through three rounds of nested multiplex PCR following a slightly modified ARM-PCR procedure. Each of the first two PCR rounds ran for roughly 11 cycles and used multiplex TRBV1-TRBV30 forward primers together with a Cbeta reverse primer. Sample barcodes and Illumina adapters were attached in a final 25-cycle PCR using Deep VentR polymerase. Amplicons of 200-500 bp were gel-purified with a QIAquick gel extraction kit before sequencing. An Illumina HiSeq 2500 was used to sequence the TCRbeta amplicons, generating 250-bp paired-end reads. The paper's data handling went like this. To recover full CDR3 sequences, reads were quality-trimmed using Trimmomatic v0.33 and paired reads were then merged using FLASH v1.2.11. MiGEC v1.2.1b assigned V, D and J germline segments to the rearranged TCRbeta sequences. VDJtools v1.0.0 computed clonotype statistics and Shannon-Wiener diversity indices. Except for diversity analysis, only each sample's 250 most abundant clonotypes were used in subsequent analyses to reduce sampling bias. TCRdb itself trimmed the public reads at Q25 with fastp, ran MiXCR and retained productive beta chains. Records with the same CDR3 protein are collapsed into one entry carrying the most frequent genes and DNA. These V and J calls originate from TCRdb's pipeline instead of the authors' own analysis. The sample data list some 190,000 distinct CDR3 sequences, and around four fifths of these were observed just once. 15% to 20% of the sample goes to the ten largest clones.

Sequenced input: tumor tissue from primary liver carcinoma. This clonotype was obtained from a man aged 40-49 years with primary liver carcinoma and hepatitis B virus infection. The chain was built from TRBV12-3 or TRBV12-4 and TRBJ2-7; too little of a D gene remains to name it. The sequenced DNA is TGTGCCATCAGTTTCTCGGTCTATGAGCAGTACTTC. This is translated as CAISFSVYEQYF.